Sequencing of this T cell receptor beta chain was carried out in a study of vaccination and CD4 T cells after COVID-19. Sample treatment: roughly ten-day PBMC culture with coronavirus spike peptide pools or control peptides (ViraFEST assay). For ViraFEST, peptide pools expanded antigen-specific T cells, after which the TCRs were sequenced. Germline lookup yields CDR1 SGHNT and CDR2 YENEEA. Trimming took 3 bases from V and 11 from J; bases not matched to a gene: 11. The CDR3 is made up of 15 amino acids. Points on this clonotype: Antigen unknown.

Sequence data for DNA of cultured CD4+ T cells were generated by the Oncomine TCR Beta short-read assay. In TCRdb, the PCR reads were re-called with MiXCR into one record per CDR3 protein. Here the sample spans 7,500 to 9,000 distinct CDR3 sequences, more than 20% being singletons. The sequence was collected from a human donor who had recovered from COVID-19. The sample here was CD4+ T cells from blood, cultured in vitro, taken after SARS-CoV-2 vaccination. V and J are TRBV11-3 and TRBJ1-3; 9 bases are shared with TRBD1. As DNA, the CDR3 is TGTGCCAGCAGCTTTTCGGGGACAGGGCTCGTGGCCATATATTTT. It yields the protein CASSFSGTGLVAIYF.